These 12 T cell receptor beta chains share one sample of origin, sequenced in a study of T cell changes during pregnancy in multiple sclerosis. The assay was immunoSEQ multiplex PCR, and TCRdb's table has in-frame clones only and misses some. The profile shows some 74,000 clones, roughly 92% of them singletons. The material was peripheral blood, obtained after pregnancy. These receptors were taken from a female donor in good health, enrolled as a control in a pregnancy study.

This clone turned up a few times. The CDR3 region is CASGGQARSYNEQFF. CDR3 DNA sequence: TGTGCCAGCGGGGGACAGGCCCGCTCCTACAATGAGCAGTTCTTC. This rearrangement joins TRBV7-9 to TRBJ2-1; TRBD1 matches 8 bases. CDR3 size: 15 residues. Germline values: CDR1 SEHNR, CDR2 FQNEAQ (reference sequence). V dropped 8 bases and J dropped 0; count of bases not matched to a gene: 6.

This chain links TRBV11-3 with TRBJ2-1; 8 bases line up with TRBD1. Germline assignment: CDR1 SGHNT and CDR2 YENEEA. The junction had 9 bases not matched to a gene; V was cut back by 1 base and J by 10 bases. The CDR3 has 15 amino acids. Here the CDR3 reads CASSLVQGAPGEQFF. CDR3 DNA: TGTGCCAGCAGCTTAGTTCAGGGGGCTCCGGGAGAGCAGTTCTTC.

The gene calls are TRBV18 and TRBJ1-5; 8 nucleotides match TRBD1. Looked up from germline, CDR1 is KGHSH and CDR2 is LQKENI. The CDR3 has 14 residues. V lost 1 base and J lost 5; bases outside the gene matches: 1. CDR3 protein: CASSPQTGDQPQHF. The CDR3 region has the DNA TGTGCCAGCTCACCACAGACAGGGGATCAGCCCCAGCATTTT.

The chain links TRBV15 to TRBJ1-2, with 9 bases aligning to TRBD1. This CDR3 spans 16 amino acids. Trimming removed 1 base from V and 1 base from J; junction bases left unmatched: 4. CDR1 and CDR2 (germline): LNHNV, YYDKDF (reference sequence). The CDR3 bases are TGTGCCACCAGCAGAGCCCCGACAGGGGGTAACTATGGCTACACCTTC. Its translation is CATSRAPTGGNYGYTF. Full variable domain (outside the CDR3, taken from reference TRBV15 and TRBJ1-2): DAMVIQNPRYQVTQFGKPVTLSCSQTLNHNVMYWYQQKSSQAPKLLFHYYDKDFNNEADTPDNFQSRRPNTSFCFLDIRSPGLGDTAMYLCATSRAPTGGNYGYTFGSGTRLTVV.

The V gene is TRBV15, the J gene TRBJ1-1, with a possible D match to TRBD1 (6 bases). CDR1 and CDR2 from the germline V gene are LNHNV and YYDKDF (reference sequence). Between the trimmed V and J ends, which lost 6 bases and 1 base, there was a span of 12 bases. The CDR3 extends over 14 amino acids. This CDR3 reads CATRGGAGNTEAFF. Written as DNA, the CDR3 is TGTGCCACCAGGGGGGGGGCTGGGAACACTGAAGCTTTCTTT.

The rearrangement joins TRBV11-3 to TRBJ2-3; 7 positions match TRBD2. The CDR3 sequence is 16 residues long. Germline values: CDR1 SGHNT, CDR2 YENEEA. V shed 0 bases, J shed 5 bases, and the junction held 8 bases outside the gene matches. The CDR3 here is CASSLEFAGVLDTQYF. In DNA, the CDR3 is TGTGCCAGCAGCTTAGAGTTTGCGGGAGTACTAGATACGCAGTATTTT.

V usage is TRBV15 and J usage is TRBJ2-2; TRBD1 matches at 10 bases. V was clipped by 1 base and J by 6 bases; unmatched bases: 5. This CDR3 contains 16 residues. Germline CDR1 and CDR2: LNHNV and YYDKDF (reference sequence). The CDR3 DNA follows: TGTGCCACCAGCAGAGGACGGGACAGGGGTTCCGGGGAGCTGTTTTTT. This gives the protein CATSRGRDRGSGELFF.

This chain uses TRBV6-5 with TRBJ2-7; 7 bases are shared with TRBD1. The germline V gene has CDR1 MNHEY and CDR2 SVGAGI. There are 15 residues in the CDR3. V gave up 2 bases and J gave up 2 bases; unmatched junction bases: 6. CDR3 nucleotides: TGTGCCAGCAGTTACGATAATGACAGGGCCTACGAGCAGTACTTC. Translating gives CASSYDNDRAYEQYF.

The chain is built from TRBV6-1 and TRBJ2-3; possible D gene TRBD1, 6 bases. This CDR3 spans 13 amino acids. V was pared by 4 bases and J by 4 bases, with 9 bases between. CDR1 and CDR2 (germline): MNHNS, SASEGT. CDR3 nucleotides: TGTGCCAGCAGTGCCGGACAGTCAGATACGCAGTATTTT. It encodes CASSAGQSDTQYF.

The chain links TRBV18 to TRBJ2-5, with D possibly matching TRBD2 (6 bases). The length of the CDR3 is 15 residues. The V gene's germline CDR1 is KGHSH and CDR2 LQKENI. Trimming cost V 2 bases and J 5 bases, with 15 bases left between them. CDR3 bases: TGTGCCAGCTCACCAGTGTCCAGCGGGTCTGAGACCCAGTACTTC. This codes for CASSPVSSGSETQYF.

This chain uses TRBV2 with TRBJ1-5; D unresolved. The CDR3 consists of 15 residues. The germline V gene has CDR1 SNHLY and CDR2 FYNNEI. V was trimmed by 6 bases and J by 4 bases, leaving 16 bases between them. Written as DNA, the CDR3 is TGTGCCAGCAGGGGGTTTGAGGGAATGAATCAGCCCCAGCATTTT. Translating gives CASRGFEGMNQPQHF. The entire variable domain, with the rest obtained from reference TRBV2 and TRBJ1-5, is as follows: EPEVTQTPSHQVTQMGQEVILRCVPISNHLYFYWYRQILGQKVEFLVSFYNNEISEKSEIFDDQFSVERPDGSNFTLKIRSTKLEDSAMYFCASRGFEGMNQPQHFGDGTRLSIL.

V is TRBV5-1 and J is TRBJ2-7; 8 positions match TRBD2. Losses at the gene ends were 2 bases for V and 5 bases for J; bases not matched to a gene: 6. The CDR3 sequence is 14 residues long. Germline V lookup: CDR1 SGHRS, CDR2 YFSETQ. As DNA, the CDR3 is TGCGCCAGCAGCTTAGGACTAGCCGCCGACGAGCAGTACTTC. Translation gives CASSLGLAADEQYF.